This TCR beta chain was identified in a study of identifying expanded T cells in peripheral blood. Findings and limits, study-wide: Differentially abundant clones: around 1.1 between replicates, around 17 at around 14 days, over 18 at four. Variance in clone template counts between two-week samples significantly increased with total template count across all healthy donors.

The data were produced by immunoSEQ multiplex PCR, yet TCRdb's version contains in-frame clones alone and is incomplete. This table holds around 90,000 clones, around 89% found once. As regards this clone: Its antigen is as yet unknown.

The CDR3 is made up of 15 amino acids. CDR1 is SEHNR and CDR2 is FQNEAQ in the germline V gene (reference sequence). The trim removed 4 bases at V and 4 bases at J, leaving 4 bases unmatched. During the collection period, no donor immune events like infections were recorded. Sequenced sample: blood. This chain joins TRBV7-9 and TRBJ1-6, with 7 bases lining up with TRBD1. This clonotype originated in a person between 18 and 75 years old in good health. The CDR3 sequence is CASSSGTAYNSPLHF. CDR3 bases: TGTGCCAGCAGCTCCGGGACAGCTTATAATTCACCCCTCCACTTT.